This T cell receptor beta chain was profiled in a study of blood T cell repertoires in COVID-19. In germline, CDR1 is MNHNY, CDR2 SVGAGI (reference sequence). Losses at the gene ends were 5 bases for V and 2 bases for J; bases not matched to a gene: 12. This CDR3 region has 17 residues. Original processing methods: Amplifying reference gene primers gave estimates of nucleated cell counts. TCRdb keeps only in-frame clones here, not all; method: immunoSEQ multiplex PCR. That table furnishes V, J and clone size, whereas the DNA furnished D and trimming. Of about 150,000 clones listed, over 75% were seen once; the top ten hold around 15%.

This sequence was found in a woman in her 40s with acute or convalescent COVID-19. The chain carries TRBV6-6 and TRBJ1-1, with TRBD1 matching over 9 bases. Specimen: peripheral blood. The CDR3 is CASSPPVFTGGNTEAFF. CDR3 sequence (DNA): TGTGCCAGCAGTCCCCCCGTCTTTACAGGGGGCAACACTGAAGCTTTCTTT.